This T cell receptor beta chain was profiled in a study of cytomegalovirus exposure and HLA in healthy donors. This PCR relied on a set of 60 Vbeta primers and 13 Jbeta primers. This table comes from immunoSEQ multiplex PCR, and its TCRdb copy is limited to in-frame clones, with some not included. The sample comprises approximately 210,000 clones, over 70% of which are singletons, and roughly 1.3% rests with the top ten. Overall study results and limits: TCR beta sequences reportedly predicted most subjects' HLA-A and HLA-B alleles accurately. Common viral pathogens seemed, in a later analysis, to connect with several of the most significant clusters. Researchers left out some V segments, among them TRBV6-2 and TRBV6-3, as indistinguishable. Apart from CMV serostatus, no immune exposure information was available.

Concerning this clone: Its target is not known.

The CDR3 totals 16 residues. The chain has TRBV21-1 and TRBJ1-2; the table's D call of TRBD1 was not tested on the DNA. TRBV21-1 is termed a pseudogene. The clonotype was recovered from a man aged 25 to 45 in good health and CMV-seronegative. The specimen sequenced was PBMCs. The CDR3 loop is CASSYGTGVPPYGYTF. In nucleotides, the CDR3 is TGTGCCAGCAGTTACGGTACAGGGGTGCCTCCTTATGGCTACACCTTC.